This T cell receptor (beta chain) derives from a study of regulatory T cells in long-lasting Graves disease. HTBI primers from iRepertoire and Arm-PCR of CDR3 regions yielded the TCR beta libraries. Under the authors' procedure: Analysis of the samples identified roughly 62 TRBV and over 13 TRBJ segments. TCRdb used MiXCR to reprocess the multiplex PCR reads, holding one entry per CDR3 protein. For this entry, the V and J calls and clone size follow TCRdb and not the study's own pipeline. The table lists roughly 500,000 distinct CDR3 sequences, around 13% of them singletons. Time point meaning: newly diagnosed GD, antithyroid drugs for less than 3 months. After RNA was extracted from PBMCs, the TCR library was made from it. This clonotype was found many times. The germline V gene has CDR1 KGHSH and CDR2 LQKENI. The CDR3 spans 16 residues. The V end was cut by 3 bases, the J end by 5 bases, with 19 bases between.

A further study also used this sample, focusing on T cells in Graves' hyperthyroidism and ophthalmopathy. From that study: The TCR CDR3 first-round RT-PCR relied on the HTBI primer set.

The receptor comes from a woman younger than 45 with Graves disease. This chain links TRBV18 with TRBJ1-1; D gene unclear. Here the sequenced sample was peripheral blood mononuclear cells (PBMCs), taken at new diagnosis, from a patient treated with antithyroid drugs. CDR3 amino acids: CASSPRLGRLGTEAFF. DNA for the CDR3: TGTGCCAGCTCACCCCGACTGGGAAGACTGGGGACTGAAGCTTTCTTT.